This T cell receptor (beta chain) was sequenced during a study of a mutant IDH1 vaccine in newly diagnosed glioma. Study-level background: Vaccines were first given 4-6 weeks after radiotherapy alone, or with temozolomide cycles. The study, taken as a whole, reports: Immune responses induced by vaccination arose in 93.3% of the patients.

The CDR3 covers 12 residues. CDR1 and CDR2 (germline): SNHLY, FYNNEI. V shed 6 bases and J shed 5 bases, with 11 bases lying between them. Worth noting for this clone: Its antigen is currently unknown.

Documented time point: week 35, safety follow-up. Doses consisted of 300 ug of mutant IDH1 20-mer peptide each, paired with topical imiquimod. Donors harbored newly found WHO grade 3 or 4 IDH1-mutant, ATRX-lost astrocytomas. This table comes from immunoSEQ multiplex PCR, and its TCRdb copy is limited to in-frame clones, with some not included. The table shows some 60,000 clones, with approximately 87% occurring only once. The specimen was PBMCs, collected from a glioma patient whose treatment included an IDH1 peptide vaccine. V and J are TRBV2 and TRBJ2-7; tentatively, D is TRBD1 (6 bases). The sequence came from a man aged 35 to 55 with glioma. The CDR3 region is CASSYNRDEQYF. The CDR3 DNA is TGTGCCAGCAGCTATAACAGGGACGAGCAGTACTTC.